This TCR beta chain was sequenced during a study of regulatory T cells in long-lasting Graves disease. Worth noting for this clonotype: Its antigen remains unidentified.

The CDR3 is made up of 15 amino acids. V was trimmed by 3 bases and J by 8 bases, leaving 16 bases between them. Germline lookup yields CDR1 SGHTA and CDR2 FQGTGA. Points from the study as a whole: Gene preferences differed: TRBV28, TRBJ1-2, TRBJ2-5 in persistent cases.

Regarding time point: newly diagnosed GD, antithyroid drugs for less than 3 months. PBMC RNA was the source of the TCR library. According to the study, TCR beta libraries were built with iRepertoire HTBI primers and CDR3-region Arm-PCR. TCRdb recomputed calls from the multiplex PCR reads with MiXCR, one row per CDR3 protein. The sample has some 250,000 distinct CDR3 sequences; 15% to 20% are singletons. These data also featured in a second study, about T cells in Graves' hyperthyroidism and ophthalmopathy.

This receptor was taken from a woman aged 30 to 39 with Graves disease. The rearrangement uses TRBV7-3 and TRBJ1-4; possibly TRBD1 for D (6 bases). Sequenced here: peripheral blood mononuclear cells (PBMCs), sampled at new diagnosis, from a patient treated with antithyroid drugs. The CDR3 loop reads CASSLTSGGAEKLFF. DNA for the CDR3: TGTGCCAGCAGCTTGACTAGCGGGGGGGCCGAAAAACTGTTTTTT.